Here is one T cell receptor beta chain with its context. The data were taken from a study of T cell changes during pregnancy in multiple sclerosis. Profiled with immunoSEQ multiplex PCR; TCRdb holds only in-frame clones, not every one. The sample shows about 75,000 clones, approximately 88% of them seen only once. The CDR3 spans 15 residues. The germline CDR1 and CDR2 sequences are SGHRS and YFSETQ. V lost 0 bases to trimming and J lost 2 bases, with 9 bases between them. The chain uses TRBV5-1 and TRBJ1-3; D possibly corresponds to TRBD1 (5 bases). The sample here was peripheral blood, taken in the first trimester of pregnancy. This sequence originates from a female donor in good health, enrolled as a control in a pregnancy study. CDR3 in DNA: TGCGCCAGCAGCTTGGGGGCAGGGCCTGGAAACACCATATATTTT. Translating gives CASSLGAGPGNTIYF. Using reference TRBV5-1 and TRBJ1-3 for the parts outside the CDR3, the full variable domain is KAGVTQTPRYLIKTRGQQVTLSCSPISGHRSVSWYQQTPGQGLQFLFEYFSETQRNKGNFPGRFSGRQFSNSRSEMNVSTLELGDSALYLCASSLGAGPGNTIYFGEGSWLTVV.